Reported below is one T cell receptor beta chain. The data were obtained in a study of technical replicates of blood from several donors. Measured with immunoSEQ multiplex PCR; TCRdb has only the in-frame clones, and not every one. The sample has under 85,000 clones; around 90% are singletons. V shed 3 bases, J shed 4 bases, and the junction held 3 bases outside the gene matches. This CDR3 is built from 14 residues. CDR1 MGHDK and CDR2 SYGVNS come from the germline V gene. Sequencing was carried out using T cells isolated from PBMCs. The receptor comes from a human donor in good health. V gene TRBV25-1 combines with J gene TRBJ1-2, with TRBD1 identical over 9 bases. The CDR3 DNA is TGTGCCAGCAGTGAGGGGGGACAGGGCTATGGCTACACCTTC. Translation: CASSEGGQGYGYTF.